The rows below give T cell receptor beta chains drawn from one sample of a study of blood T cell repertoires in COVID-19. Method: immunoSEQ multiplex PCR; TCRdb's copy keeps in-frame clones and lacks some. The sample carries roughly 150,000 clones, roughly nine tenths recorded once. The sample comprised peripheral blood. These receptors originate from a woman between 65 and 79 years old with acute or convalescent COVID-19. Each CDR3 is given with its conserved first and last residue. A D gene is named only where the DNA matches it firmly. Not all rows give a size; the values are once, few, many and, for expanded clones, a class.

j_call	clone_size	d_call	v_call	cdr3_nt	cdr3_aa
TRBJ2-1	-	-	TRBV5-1	TGCGCCAGCAGCTTATCCACGGACAATGAGCAGTTCTTC	CASSLSTDNEQFF
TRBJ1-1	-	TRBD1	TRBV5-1	TGCGCCAGCAGCATCGAACAGGGGGCCTACCCTGAAGCTTTCTTT	CASSIEQGAYPEAFF
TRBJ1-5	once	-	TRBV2	TGTGCCAGCGGCGGGGACTCCCTCAATCAGCCCCAGCATTTT	CASGGDSLNQPQHF
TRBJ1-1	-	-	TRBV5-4	TGTGCCAGCAGCCGGGGGGGGCGTAACACTGAAGCTTTCTTT	CASSRGGRNTEAFF
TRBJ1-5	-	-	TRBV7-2	TGTGCCAGCAGCTTTATGGGCAGGGACAATCAGCCCCAGCATTTT	CASSFMGRDNQPQHF
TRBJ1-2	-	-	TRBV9	TGTGCCAGCAGCTCTACATGGGAGCATGGCTACACCTTC	CASSSTWEHGYTF
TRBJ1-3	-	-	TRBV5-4	TGTGCCAGCAGCTTGGAACCCGCGCTCTCTGGAAACACCATATATTTT	CASSLEPALSGNTIYF
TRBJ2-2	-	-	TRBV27	TGTGCCAGCAGGCCAAGGGGGTCCCCCCACACCGGGGAGCTGTTTTTT	CASRPRGSPHTGELFF
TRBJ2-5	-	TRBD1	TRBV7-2	TGTGCCAGCAAGTATAGGGGGCTTGAGACCCAGTACTTC	CASKYRGLETQYF
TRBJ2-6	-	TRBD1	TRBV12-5	TGTGCTAGTGGTTTGACCAAGACAGGGTACACCTCTGGGGCCAACGTCCTGACTTTC	CASGLTKTGYTSGANVLTF
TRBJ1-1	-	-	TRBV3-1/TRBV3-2	TGTGCCAGCAGCCAAGAAGGGGGACGAGGAAAAGCTTTCTTT	CASSQEGGRGKAFF
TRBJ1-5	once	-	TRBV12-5	TGTGCTAGTGGTTTGGGAGAGGGTCAGCCCCAGCATTTT	CASGLGEGQPQHF
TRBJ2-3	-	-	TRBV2	TGTGCCAGCAGTACTCCCCCCTGGACATCTCAAAGCACAGATACGCAGTATTTT	CASSTPPWTSQSTDTQYF
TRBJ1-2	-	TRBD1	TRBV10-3	TGTGCCATCAGTGAAGGACAGGGTGGCTATGGCTACACCTTC	CAISEGQGGYGYTF
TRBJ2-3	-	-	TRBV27	TGTGCCAGCAGTTTAAAGGGGGTGAATACAGATACGCAGTATTTT	CASSLKGVNTDTQYF
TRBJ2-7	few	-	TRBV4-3	TGCGCCAGCAGCCAAGAGTTGGGGGACACCATTCTCCTCTACGAGCAGTACTTC	CASSQELGDTILLYEQYF
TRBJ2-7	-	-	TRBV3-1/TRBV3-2	TGTGCCAGCAGCCAAGAGTTCAGGGGCGATGAGCAGTACTTC	CASSQEFRGDEQYF
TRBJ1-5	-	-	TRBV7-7	TGTGCTAGCAGCCACCACGATGGGCCAAGTCAGCCCCAGCATTTT	CASSHHDGPSQPQHF
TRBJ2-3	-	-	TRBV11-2	TGTGCCAGCAGGGGTATTCGGGTGTCCACAGATACGCAGTATTTT	CASRGIRVSTDTQYF
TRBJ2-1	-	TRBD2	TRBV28	TGTGCCAGCAGCCCTGCCTCGGCTAGCGGGGGACACTCCTACAATGAGCAGTTCTTC	CASSPASASGGHSYNEQFF
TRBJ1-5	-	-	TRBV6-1	TGTGCCAGCAGTGAAGCGCCAGGGGTTCAGCCCCAGCATTTT	CASSEAPGVQPQHF
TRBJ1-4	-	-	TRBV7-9	TGTGCCAGCAGCAGACAGGCACCAACTAATGAAAAACTGTTTTTT	CASSRQAPTNEKLFF
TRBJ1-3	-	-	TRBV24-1	TGTGCCACCAGTGAAGGTGTGGGGCTAAGCTCTGGAAACACCATATATTTT	CATSEGVGLSSGNTIYF
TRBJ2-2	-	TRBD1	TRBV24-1	TGTGCCACCAGTGACTGGACAGGGGGCAACACCGGGGAGCTGTTTTTT	CATSDWTGGNTGELFF
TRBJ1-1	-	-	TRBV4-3	TGCGCCAGCAGCCAAGAATACAGAGATACTGAAGCTTTCTTT	CASSQEYRDTEAFF
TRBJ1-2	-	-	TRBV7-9	TGTGCCAGCAGCTCTAAAACAGGGAGCTATGGCTACACCTTC	CASSSKTGSYGYTF
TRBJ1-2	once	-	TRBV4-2	TGTGCCAGCAGCCAAGTAAGCCAGGCGGGCTACACCTTC	CASSQVSQAGYTF
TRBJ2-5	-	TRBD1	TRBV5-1	TGCGCCAGCAGCTCCGGGACAGGGGGCCAAGAGACCCAGTACTTC	CASSSGTGGQETQYF
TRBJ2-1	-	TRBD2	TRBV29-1	TGCAGCGCTCGGGGGGACTACAATGAGCAGTTCTTC	CSARGDYNEQFF
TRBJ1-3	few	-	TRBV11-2	TGTGCCAGCAGCCCGGTAGGGAGTGGAAACACCATATATTTT	CASSPVGSGNTIYF
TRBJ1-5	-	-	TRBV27	TGTGCCAGCCGTTATCCGGGGTATAGCAATCAGCCCCAGCATTTT	CASRYPGYSNQPQHF
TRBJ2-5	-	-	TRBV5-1	TGCGCCAGCAGCTTTGAGCGTAAAGAGACCCAGTACTTC	CASSFERKETQYF
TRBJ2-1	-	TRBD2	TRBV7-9	TGTGCCAGCAGCATCTCGGGACTAGCGGGGCCCGAGCAGTTCTTC	CASSISGLAGPEQFF
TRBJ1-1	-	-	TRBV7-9	TGTGCCAGCAGCCTCACGGACATACAAAACACTGAAGCTTTCTTT	CASSLTDIQNTEAFF
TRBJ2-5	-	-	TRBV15	TGTGCCACCAGCAGAGGGGACACTGCCGACCAAGAGACCCAGTACTTC	CATSRGDTADQETQYF
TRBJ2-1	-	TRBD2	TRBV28	TGTGCCAGCAGTCCCCAACTAGCGGGGGACAATGAGCAGTTCTTC	CASSPQLAGDNEQFF
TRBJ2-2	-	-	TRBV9	TGTGCCAGCAGCCCGCGGGACCTCTCTTCCACCGGGGAGCTGTTTTTT	CASSPRDLSSTGELFF
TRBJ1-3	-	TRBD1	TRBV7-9	TGTGCCAGCAGACAGAGAGGGACAGGGGGAGGAAACACCATATATTTT	CASRQRGTGGGNTIYF
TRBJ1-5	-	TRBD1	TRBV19	TGTGCCAGTAGCATCGACGGACAGGGACGTCAGCCCCAGCATTTT	CASSIDGQGRQPQHF
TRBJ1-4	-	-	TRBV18	TGTGCCAGCTCATCGGGACTTAATGAAAAACTGTTTTTT	CASSSGLNEKLFF
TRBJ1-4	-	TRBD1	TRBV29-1	TGCAGCGTTGGGGACAGGGGGCGGCTCTCTAATGAAAAACTGTTTTTT	CSVGDRGRLSNEKLFF
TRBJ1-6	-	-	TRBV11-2	TGTGCCAGCACTACCATTAGACAGGCGAATTCACCCCTCCACTTT	CASTTIRQANSPLHF
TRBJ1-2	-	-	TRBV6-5	TGTGCCAGCAGCCCAGGATTGGGACAATACTATGGCTACACCTTC	CASSPGLGQYYGYTF